The 12 T cell receptor beta chains below all came from one sample that was sequenced in a study of metastatic and nonmetastatic thyroid tumors (dated by TCRdb to the early 2020s). None of the patients had been given any treatment before thyroid surgery. To prepare the library, PCR was applied. Reads for this sample came from an Illumina HiSeq 4000. The public reads were run again by TCRdb, first through fastp at Q25 and then through MiXCR, and only productive beta chains were kept. This sample comprises 29,000 or so clones, more than 3.5% of them detected only once. The ten most abundant clones make up roughly 21% of the sample. Sample: blood. Receptors originate from a female donor with papillary thyroid cancer or a benign thyroid nodule (not recorded which). Some clones in this sample may be carry-over from other donors' samples.

The table lists this clone with a few counts. This chain links TRBV19 with TRBJ2-2; D remains unclear. This CDR3 spans 13 amino acids. Trimming pared 8 bases from V and 1 base from J, leaving 8 bases between. Germline assignment: CDR1 LNHDA and CDR2 SQIVND (reference sequence). The CDR3 reads CASGEMNTGELFF. The DNA for the CDR3 is TGTGCCAGTGGCGAAATGAACACCGGGGAGCTGTTTTTT.

This clone was counted many times. V and J are TRBV7-9 and TRBJ2-2; D may be TRBD1 (6 bases). Germline-derived CDR1 and CDR2 are SEHNR and FQNEAQ (reference sequence). The CDR3 spans 15 residues. V dropped 8 bases and J dropped 4 bases, with 17 bases sitting between them. The CDR3 DNA reads TGTGCCAGCGACAAGGACAGTACTTTCACCGGGGAGCTGTTTTTT. It encodes CASDKDSTFTGELFF.

Remarks on this clone: The germline gene is not matched at one end of the junction; a read error may be the cause. This specimen includes other DNA sequences encoding the same CDR3. The chain has TRBV6-1 and TRBJ2-3; perhaps TRBD2 as D (6 bases). The CDR3 consists of 16 residues. Germline V gives CDR1 MNHNS, CDR2 SASEGT. The CDR3 DNA reads TGCGCCAGCAGTGATGGTGCGGGATCGCGCACAGATACGCAGTATTTT. Protein: CASSDGAGSRTDTQYF.

A few counts support this clone. The V and J genes are TRBV2 and TRBJ1-1, with 8 bases aligning to TRBD1. CDR3 size: 13 residues. The V segment lost 1 base and the J segment 6 bases; nucleotides outside the gene matches: 1. Germline CDR1 and CDR2: SNHLY and FYNNEI. CDR3 sequence: CASSEGTGPEAFF. The CDR3 DNA reads as TGTGCCAGCAGTGAAGGGACAGGGCCTGAAGCTTTCTTT.

The sample holds many counts of this clone. This chain uses TRBV4-1 with TRBJ1-1; TRBD1 is a possible D gene (6 bases). CDR3 size: 16 residues. CDR1 is MGHRA and CDR2 is YSYEKL in the germline V gene. The ends were cut back, 1 base at V and 5 bases at J, with 17 bases in the middle. CDR3 DNA: TGCGCCAGCAGCCAAGGTTTTGTGGGGGGCAGGACTGAAGCTTTCTTT. Its protein is CASSQGFVGGRTEAFF.

This clone was observed a few times. The V call is TRBV6-2 or TRBV6-3, the J call TRBJ2-7; 8 bases match TRBD1. Unmatched junction bases numbered 9, after V lost 6 bases and J lost 2 bases. There are 15 residues in the CDR3. Germline values: CDR1 MNHEY, CDR2 SVGEGT. CDR3 loop: CASSSIRDRTYEQYF. The CDR3 bases are TGTGCCAGCAGCTCAATCCGGGACAGGACCTACGAGCAGTACTTC.

With regard to this clone: This clone may be a read error of a much larger clone one base away. The genes are TRBV5-6 and TRBJ1-1; D is possibly TRBD1 (6 bases). The CDR3 contains 13 residues. V lost 10 bases, J lost 1 base, and 14 bases lay in between. Looked up from germline, CDR1 is SGHDT and CDR2 is YYEEEE. CDR3 nucleotide sequence: TGTGCCTCGCGGGGGGCCACGAACACTGAAGCTTTCTTT. It codes for CASRGATNTEAFF.

This clone was counted only a few times. CDR3 sequence reads: CAIGGTGIGEQYF. For the CDR3, the DNA is TGTGCCATCGGGGGGACGGGGATCGGCGAGCAGTACTTC. The chain joins TRBV28 to TRBJ2-7; TRBD2 matches 7 bases. There are 13 residues in the CDR3. V lost 10 bases and J lost 6; bases outside the gene matches: 12. Germline values: CDR1 MDHEN, CDR2 SYDVKM.

This clone was detected ten times or more. In DNA form, the CDR3 reads TGTGCCAGCAGCTCCTCGACTGATAGAACAGATACGCAGTATTTT. It translates to CASSSSTDRTDTQYF. V gene TRBV5-6 combines with J gene TRBJ2-3; D unclear. The ends were cut back, 3 bases at V and 3 bases at J, with 14 bases in the middle. Germline CDR1 reads SGHDT; CDR2 reads YYEEEE. The CDR3 consists of 15 residues.

The chain carries TRBV11-3 and TRBJ2-7, with 9 nucleotides matching TRBD2. V shed 7 bases, J shed 7 bases, and the junction held 14 bases outside the gene matches. CDR1 is SGHNT, CDR2 YENEEA, per germline. The CDR3 is 15 residues long. The CDR3 coding sequence is TGTGCCAGCATCCCGCGCGCGGGAGGGCTTGGTGAGCAGTACTTC. Protein: CASIPRAGGLGEQYF.

The table lists this clone with a few counts. At one boundary the junction diverges from the germline segment, which might be a read error. The gene calls are TRBV28 and TRBJ2-7, with 7 bases identical to TRBD2. The germline V gene encodes CDR1 MDHEN and CDR2 SYDVKM. The CDR3 consists of 13 residues. CDR3 coding DNA: TGTGCCAGCAGTGCTAGCGGAACCTACGACCAGGACTTC. This encodes CASSASGTYDQDF. The variable domain in full, completed from reference TRBV28 and TRBJ2-7, reads DVKVTQSSRYLVKRTGEKVFLECVQDMDHENMFWYRQDPGLGLRLIYFSYDVKMKEKGDIPEGYSVSREKKERFSLILESASTNQTSMYLCASSASGTYDQDFGPGTRLTVT.

J is TRBJ2-5 and V is TRBV6-1; 9 bases align to TRBD2. The CDR3 extends over 18 amino acids. V dropped 0 bases and J dropped 4; count of bases not matched to a gene: 12. CDR1 and CDR2 (germline): MNHNS, SASEGT. CDR3 sequence: CASSEAVAGAARGETQYF. The CDR3 nucleotides read TGTGCCAGCAGTGAAGCGGTAGCGGGGGCCGCTCGGGGAGAGACCCAGTACTTC.